This TCR beta chain was retrieved from a study of T cells in Graves' hyperthyroidism and ophthalmopathy. About the research overall: Peripheral blood specimens were obtained at initial diagnosis, prior to any treatment.

Trimming cost V 3 bases and J 11 bases, with 15 bases left between them. CDR3 length: 14 residues. Germline values: CDR1 SGHNT, CDR2 YYREEE (reference sequence). Study-wide findings and caveats: Ophthalmopathy and stable hyperthyroidism were told apart by a 13 V-J model.

The source of the PBMCs was approximately 10 ml of fresh peripheral blood. Template material for amplifying TCR beta CDR3 regions consisted of RNA transcripts. HTBI primers were employed in a first-round RT-PCR of the TCR CDR3. TCRdb used MiXCR to reprocess the multiplex PCR reads, holding one entry per CDR3 protein. The repertoire has a few hundred thousand distinct CDR3 sequences, roughly 20% of them found once; the top ten carry under 55%. This clonotype has a count of ten or more. Its target is unknown. The sequencing sample was made of blood. The chain links TRBV5-4 to TRBJ1-6, with a tentative D call TRBD1 (6 bases). The clonotype comes from a woman aged 50 to 60 with Graves' hyperthyroidism. The CDR3 here is CASSSNRDMTPLHF. The CDR3 DNA is TGTGCCAGCAGCTCAAACCGGGACATGACACCCCTCCACTTT.